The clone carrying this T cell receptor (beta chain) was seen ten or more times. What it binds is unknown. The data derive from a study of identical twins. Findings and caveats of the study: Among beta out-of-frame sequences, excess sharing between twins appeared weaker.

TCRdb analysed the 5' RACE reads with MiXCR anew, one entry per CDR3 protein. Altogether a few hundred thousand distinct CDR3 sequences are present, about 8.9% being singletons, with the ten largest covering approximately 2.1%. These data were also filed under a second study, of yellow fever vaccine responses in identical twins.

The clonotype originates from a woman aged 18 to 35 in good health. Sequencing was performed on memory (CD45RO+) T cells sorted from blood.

The CDR3: CASSLTGQGYSEQYF. CDR3 coding DNA: TGCGCCAGCAGCTTGACCGGACAGGGGTACTCCGAGCAGTACTTC. The chain uses TRBV5-1 and TRBJ2-7; the match to TRBD1 covers 9 bases. Germline-derived CDR1 and CDR2 are SGHRS and YFSETQ. This CDR3 is built from 15 residues. V was pared by 1 base and J by 6 bases, with 8 bases of the junction left unmatched. The whole variable domain, remainder taken from reference TRBV5-1 and TRBJ2-7, is KAGVTQTPRYLIKTRGQQVTLSCSPISGHRSVSWYQQTPGQGLQFLFEYFSETQRNKGNFPGRFSGRQFSNSRSEMNVSTLELGDSALYLCASSLTGQGYSEQYFGPGTRLTVT.